Described below is a single T cell receptor (beta chain) sequence and its context. The study drew participants aged about 18 to 95 years from about two dozen US areas. The study recruited exposed participants who had met a COVID-19 case within 2 weeks before entry. This record belongs to a study of blood T cell repertoires in COVID-19. Study-wide context: T cells, B-cell-depleted T cells, or PBMCs provided the cDNA or gDNA that served as material.

Per the original data handling: Amplification with reference gene primers provided the estimates of nucleated cell counts. Profiled with immunoSEQ multiplex PCR; TCRdb holds only in-frame clones, not every one. D and trimming were read from the DNA, whereas the V and J calls and clone size are those reported in that table. Seen here are about 370,000 clones, 90% to 95% observed once, and the top ten hold roughly 0.9%. From germline, CDR1 is KGHSH and CDR2 LQKENI. J gave up 9 bases and V 5 bases, and 15 bases lay outside the gene matches. The CDR3 totals 17 residues. The V gene is TRBV18, the J gene TRBJ1-6, with TRBD1 matching 8 bases. The origin of this receptor is a woman aged 40 to 55 who had been exposed to COVID-19. The material sequenced was PBMCs or T cells enriched from blood (not recorded which). CDR3 in DNA: TGTGCCAGCTCATCGGGGGTTGGAGGACAGGGTGTTTCACCCCTCCACTTT. Its translation: CASSSGVGGQGVSPLHF.